This T cell receptor beta chain comes out of a study of OX40 agonist ivuxolimab in advanced cancers. Study information: A diagnosis of hepatocellular carcinoma, melanoma, renal cell or head and neck cancer was present in dose-escalation patients. Three dose-escalation patients had partial responses: one with hepatocellular carcinoma and two with cutaneous melanoma. Therapy given before enrollment (anti-PD-1, anti-PD-L1 or anti-CTLA-4) was allowed, and 40% had some. General observations from the study: Certain nonresponders additionally had low normalized T-cell clonal expansion.

On this clone itself: Its specificity is unknown.

The data were produced by immunoSEQ multiplex PCR, yet TCRdb's version contains in-frame clones alone and is incomplete. Of 35,000 to 50,000 clones in the sample, 86% were seen once. Trimming took off 1 base at V and 3 bases at J, with 15 bases between the two ends. From germline, CDR1 is SNHLY and CDR2 FYNNEI. The CDR3 has 16 residues. The chain is built from TRBV2 and TRBJ1-2; a possible D gene is TRBD1 (5 bases). The source material was CD4+ or CD8+ T cells sorted from blood, sampled in a trial of the OX40 agonist ivuxolimab. The clonotype comes from an adult with an advanced solid tumor such as melanoma, head and neck, liver or kidney cancer. The CDR3 nucleotides are TGTGCCAGCAGTGAAGAGTTCGGGGGTAGCGACTATGGCTACACCTTC. Encoded protein: CASSEEFGGSDYGYTF.